The T cell receptor (beta chain) under discussion was sequenced for a study of low-dose radiotherapy and immunotherapy resistance in tumors. This clonotype was seen a few times. Alpha and beta chains were covered, as first-strand cDNA relied on TRAV- and TRBV-specific primers. TCRs underwent 20 PCR cycles of amplification with a constant-region primer and V-primer adapter. Via MiXCR, TCRdb re-called the reads, giving one row per CDR3 protein. The sample has tens of thousands of distinct CDR3 sequences, roughly 31% seen once. CDR1 is DFQATT, CDR2 SNEGSKA, per germline (reference sequence). The V and J ends lost 0 bases and 2 bases, in that order; junction bases with no gene match: 6. This CDR3 comprises 15 residues. The time point is: before trial treatment. Patients qualified if they had advanced solid tumors that lacked tumor-infiltrating lymphocytes.

The source material was PBMCs, sampled before treatment. This TCR was recovered from a female donor with ovarian cancer. This chain uses TRBV20-1 with TRBJ2-5; the match to TRBD2 covers 7 bases. For the CDR3, the DNA is TGCAGTGCTAGAGACCCGGGGAGGGGACAAGAGACCCAGTACTTC. Amino acids: CSARDPGRGQETQYF.